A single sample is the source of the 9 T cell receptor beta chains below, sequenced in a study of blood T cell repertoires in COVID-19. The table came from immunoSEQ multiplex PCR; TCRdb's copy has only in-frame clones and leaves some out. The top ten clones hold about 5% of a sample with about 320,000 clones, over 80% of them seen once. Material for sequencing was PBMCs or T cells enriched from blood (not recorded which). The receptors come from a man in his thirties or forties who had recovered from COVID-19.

The CDR3 sequence: CASSFWGGTRQDRLQPQHF. The CDR3 DNA reads TGTGCCAGCAGTTTTTGGGGGGGGACGAGACAGGATCGCCTTCAGCCCCAGCATTTT. This chain uses TRBV28 with TRBJ1-5; perhaps TRBD1 as D (6 bases). The CDR3 has 19 residues. Trimming removed 3 bases from V and 6 bases from J, with 27 bases in between. From germline, CDR1 is MDHEN and CDR2 SYDVKM.

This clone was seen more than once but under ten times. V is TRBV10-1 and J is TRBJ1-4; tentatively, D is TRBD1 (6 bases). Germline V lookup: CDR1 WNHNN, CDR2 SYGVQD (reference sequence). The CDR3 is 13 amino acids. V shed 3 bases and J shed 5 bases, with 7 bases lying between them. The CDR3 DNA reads TGCGCCAGCAGTGACCAGGGGAATGAAAAACTGTTTTTT. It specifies CASSDQGNEKLFF.

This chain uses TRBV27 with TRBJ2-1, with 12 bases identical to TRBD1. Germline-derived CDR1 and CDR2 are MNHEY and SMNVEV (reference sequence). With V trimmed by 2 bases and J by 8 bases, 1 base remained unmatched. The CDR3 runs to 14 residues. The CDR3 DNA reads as TGTGCCAGCAGTTTAGGGACAGGGGGCGATGAGCAGTTCTTC. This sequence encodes CASSLGTGGDEQFF.

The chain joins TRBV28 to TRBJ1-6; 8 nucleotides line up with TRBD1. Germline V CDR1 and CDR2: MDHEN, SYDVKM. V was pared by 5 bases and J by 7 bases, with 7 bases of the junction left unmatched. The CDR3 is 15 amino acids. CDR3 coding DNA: TGTGCCAGCAGTCCGACGACAGGGGCGAATTCACCCCTCCACTTT. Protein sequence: CASSPTTGANSPLHF.

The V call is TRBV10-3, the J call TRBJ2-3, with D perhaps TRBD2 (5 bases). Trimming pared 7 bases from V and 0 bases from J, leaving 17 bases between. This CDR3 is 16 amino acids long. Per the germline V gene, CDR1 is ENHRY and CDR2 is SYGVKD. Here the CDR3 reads CAINQSSRTSTDTQYF. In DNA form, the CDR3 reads TGTGCCATCAACCAATCCTCCAGGACTAGCACAGATACGCAGTATTTT.

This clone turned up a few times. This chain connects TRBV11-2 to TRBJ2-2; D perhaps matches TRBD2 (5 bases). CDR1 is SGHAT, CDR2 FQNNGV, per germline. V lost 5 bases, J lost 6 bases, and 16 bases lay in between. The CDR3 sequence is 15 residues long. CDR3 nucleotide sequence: TGTGCCAGCAGCCCCCTCTCCCTAGCATCCGGGGAGCTGTTTTTT. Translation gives CASSPLSLASGELFF.

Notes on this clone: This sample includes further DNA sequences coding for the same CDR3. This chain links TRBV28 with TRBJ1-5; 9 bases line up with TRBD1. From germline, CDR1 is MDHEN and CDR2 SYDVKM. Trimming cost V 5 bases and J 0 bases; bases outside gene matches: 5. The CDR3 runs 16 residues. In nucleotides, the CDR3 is TGTGCCAGCAGTCCTGGGACAGGGTATAGCAATCAGCCCCAGCATTTT. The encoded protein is CASSPGTGYSNQPQHF.

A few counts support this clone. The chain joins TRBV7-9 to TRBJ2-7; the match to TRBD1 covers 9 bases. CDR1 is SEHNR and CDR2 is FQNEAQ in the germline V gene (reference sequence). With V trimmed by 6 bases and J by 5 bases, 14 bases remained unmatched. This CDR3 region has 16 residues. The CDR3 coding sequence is TGTGCCAGCAGGTCTTATCGGGGACAGGGTCACGACGAGCAGTACTTC. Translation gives CASRSYRGQGHDEQYF.

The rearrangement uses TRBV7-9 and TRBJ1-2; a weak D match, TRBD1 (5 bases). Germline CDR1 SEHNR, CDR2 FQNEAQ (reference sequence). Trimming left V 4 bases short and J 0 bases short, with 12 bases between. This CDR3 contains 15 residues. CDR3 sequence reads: CASSSTDSANYGYTF. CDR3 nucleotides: TGTGCCAGCAGCTCAACCGACAGCGCTAACTATGGCTACACCTTC.